One TCR beta chain is described in this entry. The antigen is not known. One entry per CDR3 protein, called by TCRdb with MiXCR from the RT-PCR reads. The data contain 300,000 to 350,000 distinct CDR3 sequences, around a fifth of them seen just once; the ten biggest clones take up approximately 10%. The data were taken from a study of response to subunit inactivated influenza vaccine. Whole-study findings and limits: Authors suggested each seasonal flu vaccination may recruit only limited numbers of new T cells.

V lost 3 bases, J lost 6 bases, and 12 bases lay in between. CDR1 is LGHNA and CDR2 is YSLEER in the germline V gene. The CDR3 has 13 amino acids. The chain uses TRBV4-3 and TRBJ2-7; D gene uncertain. Sequenced material: PBMCs from blood, taken 21 months after vaccination. This TCR was sampled from a man in his fifties or sixties who received an inactivated influenza vaccine. Here the CDR3 DNA reads TGCGCCAGCAGCCATTTGAGTGGTTCCGAGCAGTACTTC. This codes for CASSHLSGSEQYF.